These 32 T cell receptor beta chains originate from one sample sequenced in a study of Ad26.COV2.S vaccination and SARS-CoV-2 variants. The table came from immunoSEQ multiplex PCR; TCRdb's copy has only in-frame clones and leaves some out. There are about 350,000 clones in the sample; about 89% occur only once, and about 4.6% lies in the top ten. Treatment in this sample: some 20 received Ad26.COV2.S at low or high dose, single or two shots; about 5 received placebo; per-sample allocation not given. After the first vaccine or placebo injection, samples were drawn on day 63. The sample was peripheral blood, taken in a trial of Ad26.COV2.S vaccine versus placebo. The receptor set was obtained from a person between 18 and 60 years old who received the Ad26.COV2.S COVID-19 vaccine or a placebo.

The chain combines TRBV19 with TRBJ1-1; 7 bases map to TRBD1. The length of the CDR3 is 15 residues. J was trimmed by 4 bases and V by 0 bases; bases with no gene match: 5. Germline V lookup: CDR1 LNHDA, CDR2 SQIVND (reference sequence). The CDR3: CASSIEGRGSTEAFF. Here the CDR3 DNA reads TGTGCCAGTAGTATAGAAGGCAGGGGGAGCACTGAAGCTTTCTTT.

The chain links TRBV9 to TRBJ2-5; TRBD2 aligns across 9 bases. This CDR3 is 15 amino acids long. Germline V lookup: CDR1 SGDLS, CDR2 YYNGEE. J gave up 5 bases and V 3 bases, and 8 bases lay outside the gene matches. CDR3 in amino acids: CASSEASGIGETQYF. The CDR3 DNA reads as TGTGCCAGCAGCGAGGCTAGCGGGATTGGGGAGACCCAGTACTTC.

This chain uses TRBV5-5 with TRBJ2-2, with 8 bases fitting TRBD2. This CDR3 contains 17 residues. Per germline, CDR1 SGHKS and CDR2 YYEKEE (reference sequence). The V and J ends lost 4 bases and 1 base, in that order; junction bases with no gene match: 9. The CDR3 here is CASSPAPTSGNTGELFF. The CDR3 nucleotides are TGTGCCAGCAGCCCCGCCCCTACTAGCGGGAACACCGGGGAGCTGTTTTTT.

This clone has only one observation. In DNA, the CDR3 is TGTGCCAGCAGCTCATTAATACAGCTACACTCCTACGAGCAGTACTTC. As protein: CASSSLIQLHSYEQYF. This chain uses TRBV5-5 with TRBJ2-7; D unresolved. The V end lost 3 bases, the J end lost 0 bases, and 16 bases lay between the germline ends. CDR3 size: 16 residues. The germline gives CDR1 SGHKS, CDR2 YYEKEE (reference sequence).

J is TRBJ1-5 and V is TRBV2; no firm D call. The CDR3 runs 14 residues. CDR1 is SNHLY and CDR2 is FYNNEI in the germline V gene. Trimming took off 1 base at V and 3 bases at J, with 7 bases between the two ends. CDR3 sequence: CASSEVLYNQPQHF. DNA for the CDR3: TGTGCCAGCAGTGAAGTACTCTACAATCAGCCCCAGCATTTT.

This chain uses TRBV5-1 with TRBJ2-3; possibly TRBD2 for D (5 bases). The CDR3 has 14 amino acids. V was cut by 1 base and J by 3 bases, with 9 bases left in between. Germline lookup yields CDR1 SGHRS and CDR2 YFSETQ. This CDR3 reads CASSLLRRTDTQYF. The CDR3 DNA follows: TGCGCCAGCAGCTTGTTACGGAGGACAGATACGCAGTATTTT.

V and J are TRBV18 and TRBJ1-5; D not certain. The germline CDR1 and CDR2 sequences are KGHSH and LQKENI. The CDR3 has 14 residues. Between the trimmed V and J ends, which lost 1 base and 0 bases, there was a span of 4 bases. Written as DNA, the CDR3 is TGTGCCAGCTCACCACAGAATAGCAATCAGCCCCAGCATTTT. As protein: CASSPQNSNQPQHF.

This chain uses TRBV7-2 with TRBJ2-3; 13 bases are a match to TRBD2. The V and J ends lost 5 bases and 2 bases, in that order; junction bases with no gene match: 13. The CDR3 has 19 residues. Germline V CDR1 and CDR2: SGHTA, FQGNSA. The CDR3 nucleotides are TGTGCCAGCAGCGAACCGGGACTAGCGGGGTACGGGTTCACAGATACGCAGTATTTT. Translated: CASSEPGLAGYGFTDTQYF.

This clone was detected once. J is TRBJ2-2 and V is TRBV6-1; the match to TRBD2 covers 9 bases. V shed 2 bases and J 5 bases; nucleotides not matched to a gene: 6. Germline CDR1 is MNHNS and CDR2 is SASEGT. The CDR3 contains 16 residues. The CDR3 loop reads CASSERRLAETGELFF. CDR3 in DNA: TGTGCCAGCAGTGAAAGAAGACTAGCGGAGACCGGGGAGCTGTTTTTT.

In this sample, this clone turned up a few times. The chain employs TRBV7-9 and TRBJ1-1; D is uncertain. There are 12 residues in the CDR3. With 5 bases removed from V and 10 bases from J, the gap between germline ends came to 14 bases. CDR1 and CDR2 from the germline V gene are SEHNR and FQNEAQ (reference sequence). CDR3 in DNA: TGTGCCAGCAGCCGCGAGAATCGTAGAGCTTTCTTT. This codes for CASSRENRRAFF.

The rearrangement links TRBV27 to TRBJ2-7; tentatively, D is TRBD1 (6 bases). The CDR3 runs to 15 residues. Germline V gene data show CDR1 as MNHEY and CDR2 as SMNVEV (reference sequence). V was clipped by 2 bases and J by 3 bases, with 14 bases between them. This CDR3 is CASSLGPPGDYEQYF. The DNA of the CDR3 is TGTGCCAGCAGTTTAGGGCCCCCAGGGGACTACGAGCAGTACTTC.

The chain links TRBV7-8 to TRBJ2-7, with a tentative D call TRBD1 (6 bases). V was clipped by 2 bases and J by 2 bases, with 10 bases between them. Germline assignment: CDR1 SGHVS and CDR2 FQNEAQ. This CDR3 comprises 14 residues. For the CDR3, the DNA is TGTGCCAGCAGCTTACTTCCAGGGGCCTACGAGCAGTACTTC. Its translation: CASSLLPGAYEQYF.

V is TRBV7-2 and J is TRBJ1-5; D unresolved. The ends were cut back, 1 base at V and 0 bases at J, with 7 bases in the middle. Germline-derived CDR1 and CDR2 are SGHTA and FQGNSA. The CDR3 runs 15 residues. As DNA, the CDR3 is TGTGCCAGCAGCTTAGGTCACAGTAGCAATCAGCCCCAGCATTTT. It translates to CASSLGHSSNQPQHF.

The chain employs TRBV7-2 and TRBJ2-7, with D tentatively TRBD2 (6 bases). Germline V CDR1 and CDR2: SGHTA, FQGNSA. Trimming removed 3 bases from V and 3 bases from J, with 12 bases in between. This CDR3 has 14 residues. The CDR3 sequence is CASSFSSEVYEQYF. The CDR3 bases are TGTGCCAGCAGCTTCTCTAGCGAAGTCTACGAGCAGTACTTC.

CDR3 region: CASTLDRSNTGELFF. DNA for the CDR3: TGTGCCAGCACCTTGGACAGATCGAACACCGGGGAGCTGTTTTTT. The genes are TRBV21-1 and TRBJ2-2; TRBD1, the table's D call, was not compared with the DNA. TRBV21-1 has pseudogene status. This CDR3 is 15 amino acids long.

The genes are TRBV7-9 and TRBJ1-1; no definite D call. Trimming removed 5 bases at V and 7 bases at J, with 11 bases between. Germline V CDR1 and CDR2: SEHNR, FQNEAQ (reference sequence). The CDR3 loop spans 12 amino acids. Here the CDR3 DNA reads TGTGCCAGCAGCGTAGGGCGGGTTGAAGCTTTCTTT. Translation: CASSVGRVEAFF.

The V and J genes are TRBV7-2 and TRBJ1-1; no clear D gene. The germline V gene encodes CDR1 SGHTA and CDR2 FQGNSA. CDR3 size: 15 residues. Between the trimmed V and J ends, which lost 2 bases and 0 bases, there was a span of 10 bases. Here the CDR3 reads CASSLIPQMNTEAFF. DNA of the CDR3: TGTGCCAGCAGCTTAATCCCACAAATGAACACTGAAGCTTTCTTT.

As for this clone: Other DNA sequences in this specimen translate into the identical CDR3. V and J are TRBV29-1 and TRBJ2-1; no clear D gene. The V gene's germline CDR1 is SQVTM and CDR2 ANQGSEA. Trimming took off 3 bases at V and 0 bases at J, with 6 bases between the two ends. CDR3 length: 13 residues. The CDR3 nucleotides read TGCAGCGTTGACACGAGCTCCTACAATGAGCAGTTCTTC. Its protein is CSVDTSSYNEQFF.

The V gene is TRBV9, the J gene TRBJ1-1; a possible D gene is TRBD1 (5 bases). CDR3 length: 16 residues. Germline CDR1 and CDR2: SGDLS and YYNGEE. V dropped 4 bases and J dropped 5 bases, with 21 bases sitting between them. The CDR3 DNA sequence: TGTGCCAGCAGCCGCTCAGGTGGAGGGGACGAGACTGAAGCTTTCTTT. Encoded protein: CASSRSGGGDETEAFF. The full variable domain, rest sourced from reference TRBV9 and TRBJ1-1, is DSGVTQTPKHLITATGQRVTLRCSPRSGDLSVYWYQQSLDQGLQFLIQYYNGEERAKGNILERFSAQQFPDLHSELNLSSLELGDSALYFCASSRSGGGDETEAFFGQGTRLTVV.

The genes are TRBV30 and TRBJ2-1; D uncertain. V was shortened by 3 bases and J by 5 bases, with 8 bases between the two germline ends. The CDR3 spans 12 residues. The germline gives CDR1 GTSNPN, CDR2 SVGIG (reference sequence). The chain's CDR3 is CAWRRLDNEQFF. The CDR3 DNA reads TGTGCCTGGAGGCGGTTGGACAATGAGCAGTTCTTC.

The chain has TRBV7-8 and TRBJ2-7, with D possibly TRBD2 on 5 matching bases. Trimming pared 1 base from V and 0 bases from J, leaving 13 bases between. The germline V gene has CDR1 SGHVS and CDR2 FQNEAQ. The CDR3 runs to 16 residues. CDR3 sequence reads: CASSLEGGLNSYEQYF. CDR3 DNA sequence: TGTGCCAGCAGCTTAGAAGGAGGACTCAACTCCTACGAGCAGTACTTC. The whole variable domain, filled in from reference TRBV7-8 and TRBJ2-7, reads GAGVSQSPRYKVAKRGQDVALRCDPISGHVSLFWYQQALGQGPEFLTYFQNEAQLDKSGLPSDRFFAERPEGSVSTLKIQRTQQEDSAVYLCASSLEGGLNSYEQYFGPGTRLTVT.

CDR3 protein: CASSLFVTDTQYF. The CDR3, as DNA: TGCGCCAGCAGCTTGTTTGTAACAGATACGCAGTATTTT. The genes are TRBV5-1 and TRBJ2-3; D is ambiguous. The CDR3 has 13 amino acids. Germline V gene sequence: CDR1 SGHRS, CDR2 YFSETQ. Trimming took off 1 base at V and 3 bases at J, with 6 bases between the two ends.

The chain carries TRBV5-1 and TRBJ2-3; D perhaps matches TRBD2 (6 bases). The CDR3 length is 15 residues. The germline V gene has CDR1 SGHRS and CDR2 YFSETQ. V was pared by 0 bases and J by 2 bases, with 10 bases between. The CDR3 loop is CASSLVGGSTDTQYF. The DNA for the CDR3 is TGCGCCAGCAGCTTGGTAGGAGGGTCCACAGATACGCAGTATTTT.

The J gene is TRBJ2-1, the V gene TRBV5-1; D unresolved. The CDR3 has 14 residues. Trimming left V 0 bases short and J 5 bases short, with 9 bases between. Per germline, CDR1 SGHRS and CDR2 YFSETQ. Here the CDR3 DNA reads TGCGCCAGCAGCTTGGGAAACTCGAACAATGAGCAGTTCTTC. It encodes CASSLGNSNNEQFF. Filled out from reference TRBV5-1 and TRBJ2-1, the complete variable domain reads KAGVTQTPRYLIKTRGQQVTLSCSPISGHRSVSWYQQTPGQGLQFLFEYFSETQRNKGNFPGRFSGRQFSNSRSEMNVSTLELGDSALYLCASSLGNSNNEQFFGPGTRLTVL.

The chain employs TRBV7-7 and TRBJ1-5; tentatively, D is TRBD1 (6 bases). The CDR3 is 15 residues long. Deletions cut 1 base from V and 6 bases from J, with 13 bases between. Germline V gives CDR1 SSHAT, CDR2 FNYEAQ (reference sequence). In nucleotides, the CDR3 is TGTGCCAGCAGCTTAGGCCGGGACACAGGTCAGCCCCAGCATTTT. Translating gives CASSLGRDTGQPQHF.

This chain joins TRBV19 and TRBJ2-1; 11 bases line up with TRBD2. The ends lost 10 bases at V and 3 bases at J; junction bases unmatched: 2. Germline CDR1 is LNHDA and CDR2 is SQIVND (reference sequence). The CDR3 extends over 13 amino acids. The CDR3, as DNA: TGTGCCACCGGGACTAGCGGCTACAATGAGCAGTTCTTC. Its translation is CATGTSGYNEQFF.

The chain couples TRBV5-4 to TRBJ1-1, with D possibly matching TRBD1 (5 bases). CDR1 and CDR2 (germline): SGHNT, YYREEE (reference sequence). The CDR3 consists of 16 residues. Trimming removed 1 base at V and 3 bases at J, with 16 bases between. The CDR3 loop reads CASSLLGPTEDTEAFF. CDR3 nucleotides: TGTGCCAGCAGCTTGTTGGGGCCCACAGAAGACACTGAAGCTTTCTTT.

This chain joins TRBV11-2 and TRBJ2-4; 8 bases align to TRBD2. Trimming took 4 bases from V and 5 from J; bases not matched to a gene: 13. This CDR3 is built from 17 residues. Germline V gene data show CDR1 as SGHAT and CDR2 as FQNNGV. CDR3: CASSSAGGAGLQNIQYF. The CDR3 DNA follows: TGTGCCAGCAGCTCTGCGGGGGGCGCAGGGCTGCAAAACATTCAGTACTTC.

The chain uses TRBV18 and TRBJ1-2; D perhaps matches TRBD1 (5 bases). The length of the CDR3 is 14 residues. CDR1 and CDR2 (germline): KGHSH, LQKENI. Deletions cut 4 bases from V and 8 bases from J, with 17 bases between. The CDR3 coding sequence is TGTGCCAGCTCACTATCGGGGGACGGACGAGGCTACACCTTC. Protein sequence: CASSLSGDGRGYTF.

The gene calls are TRBV7-9 and TRBJ1-4; 7 bases map to TRBD1. The CDR3 runs to 16 residues. V lost 3 bases to trimming and J lost 3 bases; unmatched junction nucleotides: 7. The V gene's germline CDR1 is SEHNR and CDR2 FQNEAQ (reference sequence). CDR3 sequence: CASSLTGLGANEKLFF. The DNA of the CDR3 is TGTGCCAGCAGCTTGACAGGGCTTGGAGCTAATGAAAAACTGTTTTTT.

The chain employs TRBV5-6 and TRBJ2-7, with 9 nucleotides matching TRBD1. V lost 2 bases, J lost 5 bases, and 5 bases stayed unmatched. Per germline, CDR1 SGHDT and CDR2 YYEEEE. The CDR3 sequence is 14 residues long. DNA of the CDR3: TGTGCCAGCAGCTTCGGGACAGGGTCCGACGAGCAGTACTTC. Translating it yields CASSFGTGSDEQYF. The whole variable domain, filled in from reference TRBV5-6 and TRBJ2-7, reads DAGVTQSPTHLIKTRGQQVTLRCSPKSGHDTVSWYQQALGQGPQFIFQYYEEEERQRGNFPDRFSGHQFPNYSSELNVNALLLGDSALYLCASSFGTGSDEQYFGPGTRLTVT.

J is TRBJ2-2 and V is TRBV24-1; D is undetermined. With 3 bases removed from V and 2 bases from J, the gap between germline ends came to 9 bases. The CDR3 is 15 amino acids. Germline lookup yields CDR1 KGHDR and CDR2 SFDVKD. Here the CDR3 DNA reads TGTGCCACCAGTGATCCACAACATAACACCGGGGAGCTGTTTTTT. Amino acid sequence: CATSDPQHNTGELFF.